The 24 T cell receptor beta chains in this list originate from one sample, sequenced in a study of blood T cells in healthy people across ages. A J-beta primer mix and a sample-barcoded 5' primer were used in a second PCR of roughly 7 to 12 cycles. TCRdb re-called the 5' RACE reads with MiXCR, one entry per CDR3 protein. The data contain 650,000 to 1,000,000 distinct CDR3 sequences, roughly 35% of them singletons. The sequenced sample consisted of blood. All receptors derive from a man between 18 and 35 years old in good health.

V usage is TRBV20-1 and J usage is TRBJ2-5; 12 bases fit TRBD2. J was trimmed by 5 bases and V by 1 base; bases with no gene match: 8. Germline lookup yields CDR1 DFQATT and CDR2 SNEGSKA (reference sequence). CDR3 length: 16 amino acids. The CDR3 sequence is CSARVGTSGPGETQYF. DNA for the CDR3: TGCAGTGCTAGAGTGGGGACTAGCGGGCCCGGGGAGACCCAGTACTTC.

A word on this clonotype: Its ends do not fully match the called genes, so a read error is possible. The rearrangement links TRBV7-8 to TRBJ1-6, with D hard to call. CDR3 length: 15 residues. In germline, CDR1 is SGHVS, CDR2 FQNEAQ. DNA for the CDR3: TGTACCAGCAGCCTTGTGAGCTCCTATAATTCACCCCTCCACTTT. This gives the protein CTSSLVSSYNSPLHF. The full variable domain, its missing parts supplied by reference TRBV7-8 and TRBJ1-6, is GAGVSQSPRYKVAKRGQDVALRCDPISGHVSLFWYQQALGQGPEFLTYFQNEAQLDKSGLPSDRFFAERPEGSVSTLKIQRTQQEDSAVYLCTSSLVSSYNSPLHFGNGTRLTVT.

This clonotype occurred many times. The chain joins TRBV4-3 to TRBJ2-7, with 8 bases lining up with TRBD1. Germline values: CDR1 LGHNA, CDR2 YSLEER. J gave up 3 bases and V 1 base, and 2 bases lay outside the gene matches. CDR3 length: 14 residues. The CDR3: CASSQGTGLYEQYF. CDR3 coding DNA: TGCGCCAGCAGCCAAGGGACAGGGCTCTACGAGCAGTACTTC.

This clonotype was found a few times. V and J are TRBV24-1 and TRBJ2-1; the match to TRBD1 covers 10 bases. Trimming cost V 9 bases and J 5 bases; bases outside gene matches: 3. This CDR3 comprises 13 residues. Germline assignment: CDR1 KGHDR and CDR2 SFDVKD. Written as DNA, the CDR3 is TGTGCCACCGGGACAGGGGCGCACAATGAGCAGTTCTTC. Amino acid sequence: CATGTGAHNEQFF.

The rearrangement joins TRBV5-1 to TRBJ2-1, with D possibly matching TRBD2 (5 bases). The V gene's germline CDR1 is SGHRS and CDR2 YFSETQ. V lost 1 base and J 4 bases, leaving 9 bases between the germline ends. The CDR3 runs to 14 residues. DNA of the CDR3: TGCGCCAGCAGCTTGCTTCGGGATTACAATGAGCAGTTCTTC. The encoded protein is CASSLLRDYNEQFF.

The chain carries TRBV4-3 and TRBJ2-3; D is unresolved. The germline CDR1 and CDR2 sequences are LGHNA and YSLEER. The CDR3 contains 14 residues. V was shortened by 1 base and J by 0 bases, with 5 bases between the two germline ends. CDR3 in amino acids: CASSQARSTDTQYF. CDR3 in DNA: TGCGCCAGCAGCCAAGCGCGAAGCACAGATACGCAGTATTTT.

There are a few counts of this clonotype. Here the CDR3 DNA reads TGTGCCACGACAGGAGACTTGAACACTGAAGCTTTCTTT. It yields the protein CATTGDLNTEAFF. V and J are TRBV25-1 and TRBJ1-1, with a tentative D call TRBD1 (6 bases). Trimming took 10 bases from V and 0 from J, leaving 12 bases between them. The CDR3 runs to 13 residues. Germline V gives CDR1 MGHDK, CDR2 SYGVNS. Drawing the rest from reference TRBV25-1 and TRBJ1-1, the complete variable domain is EADIYQTPRYLVIGTGKKITLECSQTMGHDKMYWYQQDPGMELHLIHYSYGVNSTEKGDLSSESTVSRIRTEHFPLTLESARPSHTSQYLCATTGDLNTEAFFGQGTRLTVV.

This clonotype was recorded a few times. The chain uses TRBV6-1 and TRBJ1-4, with unresolved D. Germline V lookup: CDR1 MNHNS, CDR2 SASEGT. V shed 6 bases and J shed 0 bases, with 8 bases lying between them. The CDR3 contains 14 residues. The CDR3 DNA follows: TGTGCCAGCAGCCTTTTTGCAACTAATGAAAAACTGTTTTTT. Translating it yields CASSLFATNEKLFF.

This clonotype showed up just a few times. This chain connects TRBV4-3 to TRBJ2-4; D is possibly TRBD2 (6 bases). CDR3 length equals 16 residues. The V and J ends lost 0 bases and 6 bases respectively, with 15 bases between them. CDR1 LGHNA and CDR2 YSLEER come from the germline V gene. CDR3 DNA: TGCGCCAGCAGCCAAGATCCCGGGAGCGAGGGAAACATTCAGTACTTC. Protein product: CASSQDPGSEGNIQYF.

The chain couples TRBV20-1 to TRBJ2-3, with 8 bases identical to TRBD2. The trim removed 6 bases at V and 4 bases at J, leaving 15 bases unmatched. Germline V gene lookup returns CDR1 DFQATT and CDR2 SNEGSKA (reference sequence). This CDR3 region has 16 residues. CDR3 DNA: TGCAGTGCACAGACTAGCGAGGGGTTCCGGGCAGATACGCAGTATTTT. Amino acid sequence: CSAQTSEGFRADTQYF.

This clonotype was detected once. This chain uses TRBV29-1 with TRBJ2-7; D unclear. Deletions cut 6 bases from V and 2 bases from J, with 11 bases between. Germline lookup yields CDR1 SQVTM and CDR2 ANQGSEA. CDR3 length: 12 amino acids. The DNA for the CDR3 is TGCAGCGTCACGGGTCTTACCTACGAGCAGTACTTC. It is translated as CSVTGLTYEQYF.

This rearrangement joins TRBV5-5 to TRBJ2-5; 10 nucleotides line up with TRBD1. Germline lookup yields CDR1 SGHKS and CDR2 YYEKEE (reference sequence). This CDR3 region has 16 residues. The trim removed 0 bases at V and 5 bases at J, leaving 7 bases unmatched. CDR3 DNA: TGTGCCAGCAGCTTGGTGACAGGGGGCGCGGGGGAGACCCAGTACTTC. The encoded protein is CASSLVTGGAGETQYF.

This clonotype occurred a few times. The rearrangement links TRBV6-1 to TRBJ2-3; D ambiguous. The V and J ends lost 7 bases and 10 bases respectively, with 18 bases between them. The CDR3 contains 13 residues. The germline V gene has CDR1 MNHNS and CDR2 SASEGT. This CDR3 reads CASTQTLGLAQYF. CDR3 DNA: TGTGCCAGCACCCAAACTCTAGGTCTTGCGCAGTATTTT.

The chain combines TRBV29-1 with TRBJ1-6; possible D gene TRBD1, 5 bases. V was pared by 0 bases and J by 4 bases, with 22 bases between. The CDR3 totals 19 residues. Germline CDR1 reads SQVTM; CDR2 reads ANQGSEA. The CDR3 sequence: CSVEEVGVGEDVYNSPLHF. CDR3 sequence (DNA): TGCAGCGTTGAAGAAGTGGGGGTAGGGGAAGACGTTTATAATTCACCCCTCCACTTT.

The CDR3 spells CASSYSERSYEQYF. CDR3 bases: TGTGCCAGCAGTTACTCTGAGCGATCCTACGAGCAGTACTTC. The chain employs TRBV6-5 and TRBJ2-7, with D hard to call. This CDR3 has 14 amino acids. Trimming cost V 0 bases and J 1 base, with 7 bases left between them. In germline, CDR1 is MNHEY, CDR2 SVGAGI.

This clonotype was seen ten or more times. This rearrangement joins TRBV7-8 to TRBJ2-1, with D perhaps given as TRBD1 or TRBD2 (6 bases each). This CDR3 has 19 amino acids. V was trimmed by 1 base and J by 3 bases, leaving 22 bases between them. The germline V gene encodes CDR1 SGHVS and CDR2 FQNEAQ. The CDR3 protein is CASSLDPGAIWALYNEQFF. CDR3 DNA: TGTGCCAGCAGCTTAGATCCGGGGGCGATTTGGGCCCTCTACAATGAGCAGTTCTTC. The complete variable domain, with remaining parts taken from reference TRBV7-8 and TRBJ2-1, reads GAGVSQSPRYKVAKRGQDVALRCDPISGHVSLFWYQQALGQGPEFLTYFQNEAQLDKSGLPSDRFFAERPEGSVSTLKIQRTQQEDSAVYLCASSLDPGAIWALYNEQFFGPGTRLTVL.

In this sample, this clonotype turned up a few times. This chain uses TRBV6-5 with TRBJ1-2, with D tentatively TRBD1 (6 bases). CDR1 and CDR2 (germline): MNHEY, SVGAGI. Trimming pared 3 bases from V and 1 base from J, leaving 15 bases between. The CDR3 sequence is 16 residues long. CDR3 sequence reads: CASSYAGGASNYGYTF. As DNA, the CDR3 is TGTGCCAGCAGTTATGCGGGGGGGGCGAGTAACTATGGCTACACCTTC.

This clonotype was seen ten or more times. J is TRBJ2-7 and V is TRBV10-3; 8 nucleotides match TRBD1. J lost 5 bases, V lost 4 bases, and 4 bases had no gene match. The CDR3 totals 13 residues. Per the germline V gene, CDR1 is ENHRY and CDR2 is SYGVKD. CDR3 coding DNA: TGTGCCATCAGTGGGACAGGGCCTAACGAGCAGTACTTC. Its translation is CAISGTGPNEQYF.

The chain combines TRBV25-1 with TRBJ1-2; D perhaps matches TRBD1 (6 bases). Looked up from germline, CDR1 is MGHDK and CDR2 is SYGVNS. The CDR3 contains 15 residues. V lost 3 bases, J lost 5 bases, and 16 bases lay in between. The CDR3 DNA is TGTGCCAGCAGTGATTCGTTCGGACAGAATTATGGCTACACCTTC. As protein: CASSDSFGQNYGYTF.

This chain links TRBV11-2 with TRBJ2-4; tentative D call: TRBD2 (6 bases). The DNA end is more similar to TRBJ2-7, so the J call may be wrong. Germline loops: CDR1 SGHAT, CDR2 FQNNGV. The CDR3 consists of 14 residues. CDR3 nucleotide sequence: TGTGCCAGCAGCTCCGGGACTTTTCTTTACGAGCAGTACTTC. Protein product: CASSSGTFLYEQYF.

V gene TRBV7-9 combines with J gene TRBJ2-6, with a tentative D call TRBD1 (6 bases). The V gene lost 5 bases and the J gene lost 0 bases, with 11 bases spanning the gap. The germline V gene has CDR1 SEHNR and CDR2 FQNEAQ (reference sequence). CDR3 length: 16 amino acids. The CDR3 here is CASSAHRASGANVLTF. CDR3 nucleotides: TGTGCCAGCAGCGCCCACAGGGCCTCTGGGGCCAACGTCCTGACTTTC. The whole variable domain, remainder taken from reference TRBV7-9 and TRBJ2-6, is DTGVSQNPRHKITKRGQNVTFRCDPISEHNRLYWYRQTLGQGPEFLTYFQNEAQLEKSRLLSDRFSAERPKGSFSTLEIQRTEQGDSAMYLCASSAHRASGANVLTFGAGSRLTVL.

This clonotype was picked up many times. The rearrangement links TRBV7-2 to TRBJ2-3; TRBD2 matches at 8 bases. V dropped 5 bases and J dropped 6; count of bases not matched to a gene: 7. Germline V lookup: CDR1 SGHTA, CDR2 FQGNSA. This CDR3 has 14 amino acids. The CDR3: CASSPGLALDTQYF. CDR3 DNA sequence: TGTGCCAGCAGCCCCGGACTAGCTTTGGATACGCAGTATTTT.

J is TRBJ1-4 and V is TRBV4-1; TRBD1 matches at 9 bases. Trimming cost V 0 bases and J 5 bases; bases outside gene matches: 4. Germline V gene sequence: CDR1 MGHRA, CDR2 YSYEKL. This CDR3 is 16 amino acids long. The CDR3 reads CASSQEGGTGNEKLFF. The DNA of the CDR3 is TGCGCCAGCAGCCAAGAGGGAGGGACAGGGAATGAAAAACTGTTTTTT.

The V gene is TRBV5-6, the J gene TRBJ1-1; tentatively, D is TRBD1 (6 bases). V lost 1 base to trimming and J lost 10 bases, with 8 bases between them. The CDR3 has 11 residues. Looked up from germline, CDR1 is SGHDT and CDR2 is YYEEEE. The CDR3 sequence: CASSLSGVAFF. CDR3 DNA: TGTGCCAGCAGCTTGTCAGGGGTAGCTTTCTTT.